One sample yielded the 14 T cell receptor beta chains listed below, sequenced in a study of blood T cell repertoires in COVID-19. Profiling relied on immunoSEQ multiplex PCR, and the TCRdb table lists in-frame clones only, not all of them. This sample has about 270,000 clones, with approximately 89% found just once. The sample taken for sequencing was PBMCs or T cells enriched from blood (not recorded which). The receptor source for this set is a man in his forties or fifties who had been exposed to COVID-19.

This clone was found once. This chain links TRBV7-2 with TRBJ1-5; D gene uncertain. The CDR3 has 15 amino acids. Germline V lookup: CDR1 SGHTA, CDR2 FQGNSA. The germline V and J ends were trimmed by 5 bases and 4 bases, with 15 bases remaining between them. The CDR3 DNA sequence: TGTGCCAGCAGCCCCCGTCCCTATAGTAATCAGCCCCAGCATTTT. Protein sequence: CASSPRPYSNQPQHF.

The V gene is TRBV7-3, the J gene TRBJ1-2, with 8 bases identical to TRBD1. Germline-derived CDR1 and CDR2 are SGHTA and FQGTGA. The V segment lost 5 bases and the J segment 2 bases; nucleotides outside the gene matches: 4. The CDR3 length is 14 residues. CDR3: CASSKGQGNYGYTF. In nucleotides, the CDR3 is TGTGCCAGCAGCAAAGGACAGGGCAACTATGGCTACACCTTC.

The chain has TRBV18 and TRBJ1-5; D is undetermined. CDR3 length equals 12 residues. The V gene lost 3 bases and the J gene lost 5 bases, with 5 bases spanning the gap. CDR1 and CDR2 (germline): KGHSH, LQKENI. The chain's CDR3 is CASSPSDQPQHF. The CDR3, as DNA: TGTGCCAGCTCACCCAGCGATCAGCCCCAGCATTTT.

The rearrangement uses TRBV5-1 and TRBJ2-7; D is uncertain. Germline-derived CDR1 and CDR2 are SGHRS and YFSETQ. The CDR3 covers 13 residues. V lost 1 base and J lost 3, with 8 bases in between. The CDR3 sequence is CASSLFANYEQYF. The CDR3 DNA reads as TGCGCCAGCAGCTTGTTTGCTAACTACGAGCAGTACTTC.

J is TRBJ2-7 and V is TRBV28; no reliable D call. CDR3 size: 13 residues. The germline V and J ends were trimmed by 6 bases and 2 bases, with 11 bases remaining between them. CDR1 and CDR2 (germline): MDHEN, SYDVKM. The CDR3 protein is CASSPPPAYEQYF. The CDR3 nucleotides read TGTGCCAGCAGCCCTCCCCCAGCCTACGAGCAGTACTTC. The entire variable domain, with the rest obtained from reference TRBV28 and TRBJ2-7, is as follows: DVKVTQSSRYLVKRTGEKVFLECVQDMDHENMFWYRQDPGLGLRLIYFSYDVKMKEKGDIPEGYSVSREKKERFSLILESASTNQTSMYLCASSPPPAYEQYFGPGTRLTVT.

This chain connects TRBV24-1 to TRBJ2-2; 7 nucleotides match TRBD1. The CDR3 runs to 15 residues. The germline V gene has CDR1 KGHDR and CDR2 SFDVKD. The ends lost 1 base at V and 6 bases at J; junction bases unmatched: 4. The chain's CDR3 is CATSDLLQGPGELFF. The CDR3 coding sequence is TGTGCCACCAGTGATTTACTACAGGGGCCCGGGGAGCTGTTTTTT.

This clone came up once. V is TRBV9 and J is TRBJ2-2, with no clear D. Deletions cut 7 bases from V and 4 bases from J, with 5 bases between. The V gene's germline CDR1 is SGDLS and CDR2 YYNGEE. The CDR3 has 11 residues. The CDR3 region has the DNA TGTGCCAGCGGCCTCACCGGGGAGCTGTTTTTT. Translation gives CASGLTGELFF.

V is TRBV29-1 and J is TRBJ2-5; possibly TRBD2 for D (7 bases). In germline, CDR1 is SQVTM, CDR2 ANQGSEA. The ends were cut back, 8 bases at V and 2 bases at J, with 21 bases in the middle. CDR3 length: 15 amino acids. Here the CDR3 reads CSPGGGSAVQETQYF. CDR3 coding DNA: TGCAGCCCGGGGGGCGGGAGTGCTGTTCAAGAGACCCAGTACTTC.

The V gene is TRBV6-5, the J gene TRBJ2-2, with 9 bases matching TRBD1. CDR3 length: 14 residues. The junction had 1 base not matched to a gene; V was cut back by 5 bases and J by 3 bases. CDR1 and CDR2 (germline): MNHEY, SVGAGI. This chain's CDR3 is CASSTGGYTGELFF. CDR3 bases: TGTGCCAGCAGTACAGGGGGCTACACCGGGGAGCTGTTTTTT.

V usage is TRBV3-1 (or the pseudogene TRBV3-2) and J usage is TRBJ2-6; perhaps TRBD1 as D (6 bases). The CDR3 totals 14 residues. Germline lookup yields CDR1 LGHDT and CDR2 YNNKEL (reference sequence). The germline V and J ends were trimmed by 6 bases and 0 bases, with 6 bases remaining between them. CDR3 amino acids: CASRDSSGANVLTF. CDR3 DNA sequence: TGTGCCAGCAGGGACAGCTCTGGGGCCAACGTCCTGACTTTC.

The chain uses TRBV4-1 and TRBJ2-1; D ambiguous. The CDR3 is 15 amino acids. The V and J ends lost 2 bases and 4 bases respectively, with 12 bases between them. In germline, CDR1 is MGHRA, CDR2 YSYEKL. The CDR3, as DNA: TGCGCCAGCAGCCAATCTGCGAGTTCGTACAATGAGCAGTTCTTC. It yields the protein CASSQSASSYNEQFF.

J is TRBJ1-1 and V is TRBV5-1, with a weak D call TRBD1 (5 bases). Germline V gene data show CDR1 as SGHRS and CDR2 as YFSETQ. V shed 2 bases and J shed 1 base, with 12 bases lying between them. The CDR3 has 15 residues. Written as DNA, the CDR3 is TGCGCCAGCAGCTTATTTTCGACAGAGAACACTGAAGCTTTCTTT. This codes for CASSLFSTENTEAFF.

V and J are TRBV7-2 and TRBJ2-1, with TRBD1 matching 11 bases. This CDR3 is 15 amino acids long. Losses at the gene ends were 2 bases for V and 7 bases for J; bases not matched to a gene: 4. Per germline, CDR1 SGHTA and CDR2 FQGNSA. The CDR3 loop is CASSLRDRGVNEQFF. The CDR3, as DNA: TGTGCCAGCAGCTTACGGGACAGGGGGGTTAATGAGCAGTTCTTC.

The chain combines TRBV6-2 or TRBV6-3 with TRBJ2-5, with 8 bases matching TRBD2. This CDR3 contains 13 residues. Germline-derived CDR1 and CDR2 are MNHEY and SVGEGT. After removal of 5 bases from V and 4 bases from J, the junction contained 3 bases not matched to a gene. Here the CDR3 reads CASSPLAGETQYF. The CDR3, as DNA: TGTGCCAGCAGTCCCCTAGCGGGAGAGACCCAGTACTTC.